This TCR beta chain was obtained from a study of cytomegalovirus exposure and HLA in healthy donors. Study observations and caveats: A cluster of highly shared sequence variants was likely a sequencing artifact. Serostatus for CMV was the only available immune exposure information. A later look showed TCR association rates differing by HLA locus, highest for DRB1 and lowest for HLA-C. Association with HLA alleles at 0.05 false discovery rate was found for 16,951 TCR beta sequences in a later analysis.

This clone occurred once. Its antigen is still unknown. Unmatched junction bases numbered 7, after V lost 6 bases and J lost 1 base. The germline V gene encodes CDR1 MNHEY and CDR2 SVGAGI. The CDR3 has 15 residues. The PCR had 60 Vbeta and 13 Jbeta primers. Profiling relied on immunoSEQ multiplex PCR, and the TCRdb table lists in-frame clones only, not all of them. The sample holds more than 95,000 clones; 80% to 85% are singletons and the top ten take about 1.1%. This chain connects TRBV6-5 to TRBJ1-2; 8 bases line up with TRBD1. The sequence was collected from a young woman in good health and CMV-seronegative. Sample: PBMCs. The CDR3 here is CASSRRTGNNYGYTF. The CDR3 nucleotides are TGTGCCAGCAGCCGCCGGACAGGGAATAACTATGGCTACACCTTC.